What follows describes a single T cell receptor (beta chain). Arm-PCR of CDR3 regions and iRepertoire HTBI primers were the basis on which TCR beta libraries were built. TCRdb redid the calling of the multiplex PCR reads with MiXCR, one entry per CDR3 protein. The sample gives roughly 500,000 distinct CDR3 sequences, roughly 21% of which show up once; roughly 7.7% is in the top ten. The entry originates in a study of regulatory T cells in long-lasting Graves disease. Germline V gene sequence: CDR1 LNHNV, CDR2 YYDKDF (reference sequence). The V end lost 0 bases, the J end lost 4 bases, and 19 bases lay between the germline ends. The CDR3 totals 18 residues. Time point of the sample: persistent/refractory GD, antithyroid drugs over 5 years with positive TRAb. RNA from PBMCs was the source of the TCR library.

V usage is TRBV15 and J usage is TRBJ1-5, with D possibly being TRBD1 (5 bases). This receptor was obtained from a female donor with Graves disease. The sequencing used peripheral blood mononuclear cells (PBMCs), collected when the disease was refractory, from a patient treated with antithyroid drugs. The CDR3 here is CATSRDDLTGRTNQPQHF. The CDR3 DNA reads TGTGCCACCAGCAGAGATGATTTAACAGGACGGACTAATCAGCCCCAGCATTTT.